Sequencing of this T cell receptor beta chain was carried out in a study of T-cell memory formation after mild COVID-19. CDR3 length: 13 amino acids. The TCR alpha and TCR beta cDNA libraries, bearing sample barcodes and UMIs, were generated by 5'RACE using constant-segment primers. In TCRdb, the 5' RACE reads were re-called with MiXCR into one record per CDR3 protein. The repertoire includes 200,000 to 300,000 distinct CDR3 sequences, just over 15% of them detected once, and about 2% sits in the top ten. Details on this clonotype: Germline is not matched at one junction end, which may reflect a read error.

The chain employs TRBV12-3 or TRBV12-4 and TRBJ2-2; 7 nucleotides line up with TRBD1. The source is an adult woman who had mild COVID-19 (a few samples of this study predate the infection). Cell type and time point are not known. Sequencing used PBMCs or a T cell subset sorted from them (not recorded which). The CDR3 sequence is CASSFKLGGQADF. As DNA, the CDR3 is TGTGCCAGCAGTTTTAAGCTAGGCGGACAGGCCGATTTT.